This T cell receptor beta chain comes out of a study of beta chain features in type 1 diabetes. Overall study context: All of the samples together had 85 million to 140 million sorted cells examined.

Investigators reverse transcribed all isolated RNA, so they sequenced expressed TCRB transcripts. TCRdb's table, derived via immunoSEQ multiplex PCR, lists solely in-frame clones and lacks some. The profile shows 130,000 or so clones, 17% of them singletons. The V end was cut by 7 bases, the J end by 5 bases, with 16 bases between. There are 13 residues in the CDR3. Germline CDR1 and CDR2: GTSNPN and SVGIG (reference sequence). Study findings and constraints: Type 1 diabetes patients showed a moderate but significant shortening of TCRB CDR3s in all four CD4+ subsets.

About this clone itself: Its antigen is undetermined.

A sort by CD45RO/CCR7/CD25/CD127/CD95/CD27 yielded CD4+ naive, central memory, regulatory and stem cell-like memory cells. The chain joins TRBV30 to TRBJ2-3; TRBD2 is a possible D gene (7 bases). The sequence was collected from a man between 18 and 35 years old with type 1 diabetes. Material: central memory CD4+ T cells from blood. CDR3 sequence: CASASGGQDTQYF. CDR3 in DNA: TGTGCCTCCGCATCCGGGGGGCAAGATACGCAGTATTTT.